This TCR beta chain was recovered during a study of T-cell reconstitution after alpha-beta-depleted transplantation in children. This clonotype was detected ten times or more. J gave up 9 bases and V 4 bases, and 9 bases lay outside the gene matches. Germline assignment: CDR1 SQVTM and CDR2 ANQGSEA. The CDR3 spans 13 residues. Using unique molecular identifiers, the investigators prepared the TCRbeta library. TCRdb ran MiXCR on the PCR reads and lists one entry per CDR3 protein. Found here are 500,000 to 650,000 distinct CDR3 sequences, about an eighth of them singletons; the top ten hold about 14%. The sample here was PBMCs, mostly from graft donor cells, taken 180 days after TCRalphabeta/CD19-depleted stem cell transplant. The origin of this receptor is a female patient aged 2 to 10 who had a stem cell transplant for aplastic anemia, so the T cells may come from the graft donor. V and J are TRBV29-1 and TRBJ2-1; 7 nucleotides align to TRBD1. CDR3 coding DNA: TGCAGCGTTGGGAGACAGGGAGAGGGTGAGCAGTTCTTC. Amino acid sequence: CSVGRQGEGEQFF.